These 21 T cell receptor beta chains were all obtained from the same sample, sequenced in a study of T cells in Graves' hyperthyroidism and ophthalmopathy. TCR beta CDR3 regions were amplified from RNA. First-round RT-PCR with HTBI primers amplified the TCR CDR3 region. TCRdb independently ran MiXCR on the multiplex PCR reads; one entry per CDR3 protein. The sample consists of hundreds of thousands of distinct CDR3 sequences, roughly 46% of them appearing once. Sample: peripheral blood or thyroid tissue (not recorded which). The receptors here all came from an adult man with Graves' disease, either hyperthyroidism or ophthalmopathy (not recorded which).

CDR3 in DNA: TGTGCCAGTAGTATACAGCCAGGGCGGTTAGAAAATGAGCAGTTCTTC. Protein: CASSIQPGRLENEQFF. The J gene is TRBJ2-1, the V gene TRBV19, with D possibly being TRBD1 (5 bases). Per the germline V gene, CDR1 is LNHDA and CDR2 is SQIVND (reference sequence). The germline V and J ends were trimmed by 2 bases and 7 bases, with 18 bases remaining between them. The CDR3 totals 16 residues.

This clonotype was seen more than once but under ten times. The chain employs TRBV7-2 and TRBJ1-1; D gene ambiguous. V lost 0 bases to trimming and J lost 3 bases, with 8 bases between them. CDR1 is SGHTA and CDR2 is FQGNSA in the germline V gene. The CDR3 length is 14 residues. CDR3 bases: TGTGCCAGCAGCTTAGCCGGCGACGACACTGAAGCTTTCTTT. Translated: CASSLAGDDTEAFF.

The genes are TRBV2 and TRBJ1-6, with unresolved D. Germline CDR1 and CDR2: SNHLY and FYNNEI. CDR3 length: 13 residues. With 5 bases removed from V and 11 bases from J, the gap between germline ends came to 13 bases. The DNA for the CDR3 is TGTGCCAGCAGTTTAAGACAAGGGCCACCCCTCCACTTT. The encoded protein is CASSLRQGPPLHF.

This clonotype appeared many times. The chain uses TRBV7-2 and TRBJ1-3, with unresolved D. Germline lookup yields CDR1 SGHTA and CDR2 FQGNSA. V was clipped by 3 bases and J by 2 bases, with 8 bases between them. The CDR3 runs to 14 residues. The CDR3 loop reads CASSFTEAGNTIYF. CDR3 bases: TGTGCCAGCAGCTTCACAGAGGCTGGAAACACCATATATTTT.

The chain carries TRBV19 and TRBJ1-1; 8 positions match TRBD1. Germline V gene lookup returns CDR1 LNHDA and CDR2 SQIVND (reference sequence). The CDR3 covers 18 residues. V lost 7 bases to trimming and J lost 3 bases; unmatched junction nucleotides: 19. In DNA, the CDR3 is TGTGCCAGTACCATGAGGTGGTTCGACAGGGGATCGTACACTGAAGCTTTCTTT. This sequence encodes CASTMRWFDRGSYTEAFF.

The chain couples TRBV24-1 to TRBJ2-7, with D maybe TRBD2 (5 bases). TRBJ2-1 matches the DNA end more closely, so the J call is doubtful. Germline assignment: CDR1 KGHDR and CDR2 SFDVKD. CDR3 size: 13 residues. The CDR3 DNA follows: TGTGCCACCAGTGAACCACCAGCGGATGAGCAGTTCTTC. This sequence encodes CATSEPPADEQFF.

Here the CDR3 DNA reads TGCAGCGTTTTAATCGGTACAACTAATGAAAAACTGTTTTTT. It codes for CSVLIGTTNEKLFF. The chain joins TRBV29-1 to TRBJ1-4; D uncertain. This CDR3 is built from 14 residues. V was shortened by 5 bases and J by 0 bases, with 10 bases between the two germline ends. The germline gives CDR1 SQVTM, CDR2 ANQGSEA.

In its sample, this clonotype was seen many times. The CDR3 here is CSVPGVYEQYF. DNA of the CDR3: TGCAGCGTGCCTGGAGTCTACGAGCAGTACTTC. V usage is TRBV29-1 and J usage is TRBJ2-7; D unclear. The V end was cut by 6 bases, the J end by 3 bases, with 9 bases between. Germline CDR1 and CDR2: SQVTM and ANQGSEA. The CDR3 has 11 residues.

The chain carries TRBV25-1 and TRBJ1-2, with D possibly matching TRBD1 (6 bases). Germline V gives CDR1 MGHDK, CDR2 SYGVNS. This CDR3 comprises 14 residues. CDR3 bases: TGTGCTAGAGCCTTGGAGGGGGGGAACTATGGCTACACCTTC. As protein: CARALEGGNYGYTF.

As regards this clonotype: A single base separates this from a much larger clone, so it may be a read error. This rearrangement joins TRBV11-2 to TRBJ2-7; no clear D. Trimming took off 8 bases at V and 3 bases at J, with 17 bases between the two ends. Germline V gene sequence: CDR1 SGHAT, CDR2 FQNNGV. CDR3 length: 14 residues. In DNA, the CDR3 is TGTGCCAGCGGCACTGTTCCCTTGCACTACGAGCAGTACTTC. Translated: CASGTVPLHYEQYF.

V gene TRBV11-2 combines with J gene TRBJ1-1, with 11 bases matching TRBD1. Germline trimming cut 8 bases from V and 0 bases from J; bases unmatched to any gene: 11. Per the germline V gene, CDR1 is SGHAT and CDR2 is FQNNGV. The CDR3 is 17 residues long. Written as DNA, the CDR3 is TGTGCCAGCGTCGTGGGACAGGGGGTGAGCATGAACACTGAAGCTTTCTTT. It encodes CASVVGQGVSMNTEAFF.

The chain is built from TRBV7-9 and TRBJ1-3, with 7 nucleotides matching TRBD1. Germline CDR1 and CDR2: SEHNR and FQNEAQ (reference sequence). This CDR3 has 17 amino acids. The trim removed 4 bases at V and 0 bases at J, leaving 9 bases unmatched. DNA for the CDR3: TGTGCCAGCAGCTCCAAGACAGGGAGGGACTCTGGAAACACCATATATTTT. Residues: CASSSKTGRDSGNTIYF.

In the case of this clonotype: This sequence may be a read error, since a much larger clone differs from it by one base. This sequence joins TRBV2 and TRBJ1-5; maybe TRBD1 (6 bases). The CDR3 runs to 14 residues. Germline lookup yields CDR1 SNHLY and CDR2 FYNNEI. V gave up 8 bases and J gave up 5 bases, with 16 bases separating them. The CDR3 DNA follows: TGTGCCAGCGGTGCCGGGACAAGGGATCAGCCCCAGCATTTT. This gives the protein CASGAGTRDQPQHF. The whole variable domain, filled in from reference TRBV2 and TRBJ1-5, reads EPEVTQTPSHQVTQMGQEVILRCVPISNHLYFYWYRQILGQKVEFLVSFYNNEISEKSEIFDDQFSVERPDGSNFTLKIRSTKLEDSAMYFCASGAGTRDQPQHFGDGTRLSIL.

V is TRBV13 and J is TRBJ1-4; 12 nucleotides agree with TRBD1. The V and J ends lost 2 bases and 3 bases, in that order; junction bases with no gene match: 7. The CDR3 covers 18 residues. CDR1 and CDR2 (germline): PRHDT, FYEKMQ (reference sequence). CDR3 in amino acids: CASSLSGTGGDPNEKLFF. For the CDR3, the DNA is TGTGCCAGCAGCTTATCCGGGACAGGGGGCGATCCTAATGAAAAACTGTTTTTT.

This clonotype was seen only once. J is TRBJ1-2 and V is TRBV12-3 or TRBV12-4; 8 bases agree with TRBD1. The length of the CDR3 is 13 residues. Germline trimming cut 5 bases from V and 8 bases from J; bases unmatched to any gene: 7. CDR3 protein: CASSRQGLRGYTF. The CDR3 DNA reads TGTGCCAGCAGTCGACAGGGGTTGCGGGGCTACACCTTC.

The CDR3 reads CATSSSRVLVDEHF. As DNA, the CDR3 is TGTGCCACCAGCAGTAGCAGGGTATTAGTAGACGAGCATTTT. This chain uses TRBV15 with TRBJ1-5; weak D call: TRBD1 (5 bases). V gave up 3 bases and J gave up 14 bases, with 20 bases separating them. Germline assignment: CDR1 LNHNV and CDR2 YYDKDF (reference sequence). The CDR3 is 14 amino acids.

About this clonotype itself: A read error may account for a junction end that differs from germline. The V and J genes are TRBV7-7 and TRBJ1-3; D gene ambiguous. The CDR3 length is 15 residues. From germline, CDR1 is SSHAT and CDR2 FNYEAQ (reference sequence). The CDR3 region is CASSQGPVDGNTIYF. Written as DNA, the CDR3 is TGCGCCAGCAGCCAAGGCCCGGTGGATGGAAACACCATATATTTT.

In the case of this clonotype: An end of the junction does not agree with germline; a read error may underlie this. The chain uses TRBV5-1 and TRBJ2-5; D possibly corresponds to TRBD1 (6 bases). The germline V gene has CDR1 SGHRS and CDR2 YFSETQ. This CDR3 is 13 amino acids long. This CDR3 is CASRRDTQETQYF. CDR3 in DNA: TGTGCCAGCAGAAGGGACACTCAAGAGACCCAGTACTTC. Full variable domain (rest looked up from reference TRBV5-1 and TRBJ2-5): KAGVTQTPRYLIKTRGQQVTLSCSPISGHRSVSWYQQTPGQGLQFLFEYFSETQRNKGNFPGRFSGRQFSNSRSEMNVSTLELGDSALYLCASRRDTQETQYFGPGTRLLVL.

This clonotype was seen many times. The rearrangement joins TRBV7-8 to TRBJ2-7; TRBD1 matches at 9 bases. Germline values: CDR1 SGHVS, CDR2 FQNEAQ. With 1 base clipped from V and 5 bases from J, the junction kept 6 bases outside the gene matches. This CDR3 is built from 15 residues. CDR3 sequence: CASSLDRGPYHEQYF. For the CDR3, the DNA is TGTGCCAGCAGCTTAGACAGGGGGCCATACCACGAGCAGTACTTC.

The CDR3 sequence is CASTKAGGNQETQYF. CDR3 nucleotides: TGTGCCAGCACCAAAGCGGGAGGGAACCAAGAGACCCAGTACTTC. V is TRBV9 and J is TRBJ2-5, with 10 bases fitting TRBD2. The CDR3 has 15 amino acids. Looked up from germline, CDR1 is SGDLS and CDR2 is YYNGEE. The ends lost 6 bases at V and 0 bases at J; junction bases unmatched: 5.

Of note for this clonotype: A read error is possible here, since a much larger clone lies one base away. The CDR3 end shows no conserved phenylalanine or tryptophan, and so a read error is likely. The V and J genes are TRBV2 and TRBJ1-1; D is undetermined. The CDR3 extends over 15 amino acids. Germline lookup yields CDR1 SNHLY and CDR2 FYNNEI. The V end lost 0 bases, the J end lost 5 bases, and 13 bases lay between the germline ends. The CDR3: CASSEALAVGTEAFL. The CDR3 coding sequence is TGTGCCAGCAGTGAAGCGTTAGCGGTGGGTACTGAAGCTTTCCTT.